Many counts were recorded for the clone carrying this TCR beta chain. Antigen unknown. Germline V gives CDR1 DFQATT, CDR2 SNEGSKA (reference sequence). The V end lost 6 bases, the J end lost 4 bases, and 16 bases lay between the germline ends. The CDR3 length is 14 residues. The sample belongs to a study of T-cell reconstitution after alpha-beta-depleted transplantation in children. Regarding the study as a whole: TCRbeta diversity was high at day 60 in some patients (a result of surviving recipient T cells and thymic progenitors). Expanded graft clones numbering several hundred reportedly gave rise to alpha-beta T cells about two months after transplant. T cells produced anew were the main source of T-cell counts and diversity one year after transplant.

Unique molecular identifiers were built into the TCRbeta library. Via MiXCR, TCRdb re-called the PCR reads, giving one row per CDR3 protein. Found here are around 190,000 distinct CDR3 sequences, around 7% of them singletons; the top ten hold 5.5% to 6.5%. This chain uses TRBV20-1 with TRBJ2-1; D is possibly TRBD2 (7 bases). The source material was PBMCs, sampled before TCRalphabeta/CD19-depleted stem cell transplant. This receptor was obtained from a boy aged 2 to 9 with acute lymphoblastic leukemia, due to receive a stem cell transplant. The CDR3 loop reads CSANRGAEYNEQFF. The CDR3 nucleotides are TGCAGTGCCAATCGGGGGGCCGAATACAATGAGCAGTTCTTC.